These 16 T cell receptor beta chains were sequenced from one sample in a study of blood T cell repertoires in COVID-19. Here immunoSEQ multiplex PCR was the method, and the copy in TCRdb shows in-frame clones only, minus some. The sample holds 250,000 to 400,000 clones, around 90% seen once. Sequenced sample: PBMCs or T cells enriched from blood (not recorded which). Receptor source: a man aged 60 to 69 who had recovered from COVID-19.

This chain links TRBV19 with TRBJ1-1, with D perhaps TRBD1 (6 bases). The V gene lost 3 bases and the J gene lost 0 bases, with 17 bases spanning the gap. CDR1 is LNHDA and CDR2 is SQIVND in the germline V gene (reference sequence). This CDR3 comprises 17 residues. The CDR3 nucleotides are TGTGCCAGTAGTATTGGCCTGGGGGCAGCGCTGAACACTGAAGCTTTCTTT. It is translated as CASSIGLGAALNTEAFF.

This clone has a handful of counts. This rearrangement joins TRBV7-3 to TRBJ1-5; a weak D match, TRBD1 (6 bases). CDR1 is SGHTA and CDR2 is FQGTGA in the germline V gene. Trimming left V 1 base short and J 4 bases short, with 11 bases between. The CDR3 spans 15 residues. In DNA, the CDR3 is TGTGCCAGCAGCTTAAGGGATCAGGGGAATCAGCCCCAGCATTTT. The encoded protein is CASSLRDQGNQPQHF.

The chain employs TRBV2 and TRBJ2-3; 9 bases map to TRBD2. The V and J ends lost 6 bases and 3 bases, in that order; junction bases with no gene match: 7. Germline CDR1 is SNHLY and CDR2 is FYNNEI. This CDR3 has 15 amino acids. CDR3 sequence reads: CASSLSGSPTDTQYF. CDR3 DNA sequence: TGTGCCAGCAGCCTTAGCGGGAGTCCGACAGATACGCAGTATTTT.

The chain couples TRBV27 to TRBJ2-5; 10 nucleotides agree with TRBD2. The CDR3 has 16 amino acids. J gave up 2 bases and V 0 bases, and 3 bases lay outside the gene matches. Germline CDR1 is MNHEY and CDR2 is SMNVEV (reference sequence). The CDR3 is CASSLSSGRFQETQYF. The CDR3, as DNA: TGTGCCAGCAGTTTATCTAGCGGGAGGTTTCAAGAGACCCAGTACTTC.

The J gene is TRBJ2-7, the V gene TRBV18; 10 bases fit TRBD1. The CDR3 sequence is 17 residues long. The J segment lost 2 bases and the V segment lost 2 bases, leaving 9 bases of the junction unmatched. Germline loops: CDR1 KGHSH, CDR2 LQKENI. CDR3 in DNA: TGTGCCAGCTCACCAACTTCGACAGGGGGCGCCCCCTACGAGCAGTACTTC. Its translation is CASSPTSTGGAPYEQYF. Full variable domain (rest looked up from reference TRBV18 and TRBJ2-7): NAGVMQNPRHLVRRRGQEARLRCSPMKGHSHVYWYRQLPEEGLKFMVYLQKENIIDESGMPKERFSAEFPKEGPSILRIQQVVRGDSAAYFCASSPTSTGGAPYEQYFGPGTRLTVT.

This chain uses TRBV5-1 with TRBJ2-5; 14 nucleotides line up with TRBD2. Germline lookup yields CDR1 SGHRS and CDR2 YFSETQ. This CDR3 has 15 residues. J lost 5 bases, V lost 4 bases, and 4 bases had no gene match. The CDR3 reads CASSMGLAGEETQYF. The CDR3 DNA sequence: TGCGCCAGCAGCATGGGACTAGCGGGAGAGGAGACCCAGTACTTC.

The chain links TRBV5-1 to TRBJ1-1, with a tentative D call TRBD1 (5 bases). Germline CDR1 SGHRS, CDR2 YFSETQ. The CDR3 length is 14 residues. V lost 4 bases to trimming and J lost 4 bases, with 14 bases between them. CDR3 amino acids: CASSDQGWGTEAFF. The CDR3 coding sequence is TGCGCCAGCAGCGACCAGGGCTGGGGCACTGAAGCTTTCTTT. The whole variable domain, filled in from reference TRBV5-1 and TRBJ1-1, reads KAGVTQTPRYLIKTRGQQVTLSCSPISGHRSVSWYQQTPGQGLQFLFEYFSETQRNKGNFPGRFSGRQFSNSRSEMNVSTLELGDSALYLCASSDQGWGTEAFFGQGTRLTVV.

V and J are TRBV7-2 and TRBJ2-7; D possibly corresponds to TRBD1 (6 bases). This CDR3 is built from 14 residues. Trimming pared 2 bases from V and 0 bases from J, leaving 8 bases between. Germline CDR1 reads SGHTA; CDR2 reads FQGNSA. CDR3 DNA: TGTGCCAGCAGCTTATGGGACAACTCCTACGAGCAGTACTTC. It translates to CASSLWDNSYEQYF.

V gene TRBV18 combines with J gene TRBJ2-7, with TRBD1 identical over 12 bases. This CDR3 spans 15 amino acids. V gave up 3 bases and J gave up 5 bases; unmatched junction bases: 5. Germline lookup yields CDR1 KGHSH and CDR2 LQKENI. The DNA of the CDR3 is TGTGCCAGCTCACCGGTGGGACAGGGGGCCAACGAGCAGTACTTC. The encoded protein is CASSPVGQGANEQYF.

V gene TRBV5-1 combines with J gene TRBJ1-5; D not certain. The length of the CDR3 is 14 residues. Looked up from germline, CDR1 is SGHRS and CDR2 is YFSETQ. Trimming stripped 2 bases from V and 2 bases from J, with 8 bases between. The CDR3 protein is CASSFRPGNQPQHF. Written as DNA, the CDR3 is TGCGCCAGCAGCTTCAGGCCAGGCAATCAGCCCCAGCATTTT. The variable domain in full, with the rest retrieved from reference TRBV5-1 and TRBJ1-5, is KAGVTQTPRYLIKTRGQQVTLSCSPISGHRSVSWYQQTPGQGLQFLFEYFSETQRNKGNFPGRFSGRQFSNSRSEMNVSTLELGDSALYLCASSFRPGNQPQHFGDGTRLSIL.

This chain joins TRBV6-5 and TRBJ2-5, with D possibly being TRBD2 (6 bases). Germline CDR1 MNHEY, CDR2 SVGAGI. Trimming removed 6 bases at V and 4 bases at J, with 18 bases between. The CDR3 sequence is 15 residues long. CDR3 DNA sequence: TGTGCCAGCAGAGCTCGCCCGGGGCGGGGAGAGACCCAGTACTTC. Its protein product is CASRARPGRGETQYF.

V usage is TRBV2 and J usage is TRBJ1-5; 8 bases align to TRBD1. V lost 6 bases, J lost 3 bases, and 4 bases stayed unmatched. This CDR3 is built from 14 residues. CDR1 is SNHLY, CDR2 FYNNEI, per germline. CDR3 sequence (DNA): TGTGCCAGCAGGGAGACAGGGGCCAATCAGCCCCAGCATTTT. Protein sequence: CASRETGANQPQHF.

CDR3 bases: TGTGCCAGCAGTAGCCTGCGAGAAAGTTACAATGAGCAGTTCTTC. Translated, it gives CASSSLRESYNEQFF. V and J are TRBV27 and TRBJ2-1, with D unresolved. The CDR3 has 15 residues. The V end was cut by 5 bases, the J end by 4 bases, with 15 bases between. Germline CDR1 is MNHEY and CDR2 is SMNVEV (reference sequence).

V usage is TRBV11-2 and J usage is TRBJ1-2; tentative D call: TRBD1 (6 bases). CDR3 length: 15 amino acids. V was trimmed by 1 base and J by 4 bases, leaving 13 bases between them. Germline V gene lookup returns CDR1 SGHAT and CDR2 FQNNGV. CDR3 nucleotide sequence: TGTGCCAGCAGCTTAGGGTTGGGGGGGCCCTATGGCTACACCTTC. Translation: CASSLGLGGPYGYTF.

The chain employs TRBV5-1 and TRBJ1-1, with 7 bases fitting TRBD1. Trimming at V came to 5 bases and at J to 5 bases, leaving 9 bases not matched to a gene. From germline, CDR1 is SGHRS and CDR2 YFSETQ. The CDR3 has 14 amino acids. The CDR3 nucleotides read TGCGCCAGCAGTTCCGACAGGGTACGGACTGAAGCTTTCTTT. It specifies CASSSDRVRTEAFF.

The chain couples TRBV6-2 or TRBV6-3 to TRBJ2-7; 9 bases line up with TRBD1. The CDR3 runs 17 residues. Germline values: CDR1 MNHEY, CDR2 SVGEGT. J was trimmed by 3 bases and V by 2 bases; bases with no gene match: 11. CDR3 coding DNA: TGTGCCAGCAGTTACAGCATTTCCGGGACAGGGCGCTACGAGCAGTACTTC. Protein: CASSYSISGTGRYEQYF.